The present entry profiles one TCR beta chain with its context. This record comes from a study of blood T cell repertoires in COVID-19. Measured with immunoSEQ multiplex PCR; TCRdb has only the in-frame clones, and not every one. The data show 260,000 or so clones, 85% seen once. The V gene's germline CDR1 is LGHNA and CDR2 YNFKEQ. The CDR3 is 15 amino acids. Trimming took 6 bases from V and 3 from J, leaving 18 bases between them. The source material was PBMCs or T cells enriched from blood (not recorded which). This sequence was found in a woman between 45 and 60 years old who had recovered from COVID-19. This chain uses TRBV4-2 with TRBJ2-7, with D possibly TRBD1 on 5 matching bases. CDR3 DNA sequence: TGTGCCAGCAGGAACGGTTTGGCAGGGAACTACGAGCAGTACTTC. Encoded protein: CASRNGLAGNYEQYF.